The sequence of this T cell receptor (beta chain) was determined in a study of Ad26.COV2.S vaccination and SARS-CoV-2 variants. Background on the study: Donor got 5x10^10 or 1x10^11 viral particles of Ad26.COV2.S.

The repertoire was sequenced with immunoSEQ multiplex PCR; TCRdb's copy has only in-frame clones and lacks some. Of about 480,000 clones in the sample, 70% to 90% were seen once. Overall study results and limits: Researchers cautioned that TCR breadth and depth analyses may have underestimated total T cell responses. Across vaccine and placebo recipients, the breadth of non-spike TCRs was similar.

About this clone: Its cognate antigen is unknown.

The V and J ends lost 5 bases and 13 bases, in that order; junction bases with no gene match: 9. This CDR3 has 12 residues. Described treatment: around 19 received Ad26.COV2.S at low or high dose, single or two shots; roughly five received placebo; per-sample allocation not given. Following the first vaccine or placebo injection, samples were taken on day 63. Ad26.COV2.S expressed prefusion-stabilized spike from the original Wuhan strain. The rearrangement uses TRBV12-3 or TRBV12-4 and TRBJ2-7; 9 nucleotides align to TRBD2. The sequence was obtained from a person between 18 and 60 years old who received the Ad26.COV2.S COVID-19 vaccine or a placebo. The sequencing here drew on peripheral blood, taken in a trial of Ad26.COV2.S vaccine versus placebo. Here the CDR3 reads CASSASGAYVYF. The DNA of the CDR3 is TGTGCCAGCAGTGCTAGCGGGGCCTACGTCTACTTC.